What follows describes a single TCR beta chain. The sample belongs to a study of control samples from healthy donors and cancer patients. TCRdb's copy holds only in-frame clones and misses some; the assay was immunoSEQ multiplex PCR. The profile shows approximately 17,000 clones, less than 90% of them singletons. V gave up 7 bases and J gave up 0 bases, with 10 bases separating them. Germline V CDR1 and CDR2: SGHRS, YFSETQ. The CDR3 totals 14 residues. The chain carries TRBV5-1 and TRBJ1-4, with D perhaps matching TRBD1 (5 bases). The specimen was PBMCs. The origin of this receptor is a man aged 60 to 75 with head and neck cancer. The CDR3 nucleotides are TGCGCCAGCGCGGGGGGTGCAACTAATGAAAAACTGTTTTTT. Translated: CASAGGATNEKLFF. Full variable domain (missing parts from reference TRBV5-1 and TRBJ1-4): KAGVTQTPRYLIKTRGQQVTLSCSPISGHRSVSWYQQTPGQGLQFLFEYFSETQRNKGNFPGRFSGRQFSNSRSEMNVSTLELGDSALYLCASAGGATNEKLFFGSGTQLSVL.